One and the same sample provided the 10 T cell receptor beta chains below, sequenced in a study of blood T cell repertoires in COVID-19. The data were produced by immunoSEQ multiplex PCR, yet TCRdb's version contains in-frame clones alone and is incomplete. The data hold just over 650,000 clones, with 85% to 90% observed a single time. Sequenced input: peripheral blood. The receptors were gathered from a woman in her late teens or twenties with acute or convalescent COVID-19.

The rearrangement links TRBV29-1 to TRBJ2-7; TRBD2 matches 8 bases. This CDR3 comprises 12 residues. The germline CDR1 and CDR2 sequences are SQVTM and ANQGSEA. The V and J ends lost 6 bases and 3 bases, in that order; junction bases with no gene match: 4. CDR3 amino acids: CSVVSGSYEQYF. In nucleotides, the CDR3 is TGCAGCGTCGTGAGCGGGAGCTACGAGCAGTACTTC.

Regarding this clone: Other DNA sequences in this sample translate to the same CDR3. The chain links TRBV7-2 to TRBJ1-1, with D perhaps TRBD1 (5 bases). The CDR3 length is 12 residues. Trimming took off 1 base at V and 8 bases at J, with 8 bases between the two ends. From germline, CDR1 is SGHTA and CDR2 FQGNSA. The CDR3 DNA sequence: TGTGCCAGCAGCTTAGATCGGGGGGAAGCTTTCTTT. This translates into CASSLDRGEAFF.

The DNA for the CDR3 is TGTGCCAGCAGTACCCCGGGACAGGACAATAATTCACCCCTCCACTTT. Protein: CASSTPGQDNNSPLHF. This chain joins TRBV27 and TRBJ1-6; 8 bases agree with TRBD1. The germline V gene encodes CDR1 MNHEY and CDR2 SMNVEV (reference sequence). The CDR3 consists of 16 residues. J was trimmed by 5 bases and V by 5 bases; bases with no gene match: 8.

The chain carries TRBV27 and TRBJ2-7, with 7 bases fitting TRBD1. Losses at the gene ends were 6 bases for V and 3 bases for J; bases not matched to a gene: 11. From germline, CDR1 is MNHEY and CDR2 SMNVEV (reference sequence). There are 15 residues in the CDR3. CDR3 in DNA: TGTGCCAGCAGCCGGCCGGGACAGTGGTACTACGAGCAGTACTTC. Its protein product is CASSRPGQWYYEQYF.

The V gene is TRBV5-6, the J gene TRBJ1-2, with 7 bases lining up with TRBD1. The V gene's germline CDR1 is SGHDT and CDR2 YYEEEE. CDR3 length: 14 residues. V lost 2 bases, J lost 5 bases, and 6 bases stayed unmatched. The CDR3, as DNA: TGTGCCAGCAGCTTAGGAGGGGGCGCTTATGGCTACACCTTC. Residues: CASSLGGGAYGYTF.

The chain uses TRBV10-2 and TRBJ1-4, with D possibly being TRBD1 (6 bases). Germline-derived CDR1 and CDR2 are WSHSY and SAAADI. V lost 0 bases to trimming and J lost 8 bases, with 16 bases between them. CDR3 length: 16 residues. The CDR3 spells CASSESDWGGEEKLFF. The CDR3 region has the DNA TGCGCCAGCAGTGAGTCGGATTGGGGGGGCGAGGAAAAACTGTTTTTT.

The V and J genes are TRBV9 and TRBJ1-1; the D is unclear. With 0 bases removed from V and 6 bases from J, the gap between germline ends came to 9 bases. Germline-derived CDR1 and CDR2 are SGDLS and YYNGEE. The CDR3 loop spans 13 amino acids. CDR3 DNA: TGTGCCAGCAGCGTAGAAGGGAGGGCTGAAGCTTTCTTT. This translates into CASSVEGRAEAFF.

The rearrangement joins TRBV11-2 to TRBJ1-2; 7 bases map to TRBD1. Germline V gives CDR1 SGHAT, CDR2 FQNNGV. J was trimmed by 0 bases and V by 5 bases; bases with no gene match: 9. This CDR3 has 16 amino acids. This CDR3 reads CASSLRQGMANYGYTF. CDR3 in DNA: TGTGCCAGCAGCCTCCGACAGGGTATGGCTAACTATGGCTACACCTTC.

The V gene is TRBV7-9, the J gene TRBJ2-1; a possible D gene is TRBD2 (5 bases). The germline V and J ends were trimmed by 3 bases and 4 bases, with 16 bases remaining between them. Germline lookup yields CDR1 SEHNR and CDR2 FQNEAQ (reference sequence). CDR3 length: 16 amino acids. In nucleotides, the CDR3 is TGTGCCAGCAGCTTGTCGGGTGGCCCGGGGTACAATGAGCAGTTCTTC. Translating gives CASSLSGGPGYNEQFF. The full variable domain, in which reference TRBV7-9 and TRBJ2-1 provide the parts outside the CDR3, is DTGVSQNPRHKITKRGQNVTFRCDPISEHNRLYWYRQTLGQGPEFLTYFQNEAQLEKSRLLSDRFSAERPKGSFSTLEIQRTEQGDSAMYLCASSLSGGPGYNEQFFGPGTRLTVL.

This chain links TRBV6-5 with TRBJ1-4; D call uncertain. This CDR3 has 14 amino acids. Germline CDR1 MNHEY, CDR2 SVGAGI. V gave up 3 bases and J gave up 7 bases, with 12 bases separating them. The CDR3 sequence: CASSYSGPTEKLFF. In DNA form, the CDR3 reads TGTGCCAGCAGTTATTCAGGCCCAACTGAAAAACTGTTTTTT.